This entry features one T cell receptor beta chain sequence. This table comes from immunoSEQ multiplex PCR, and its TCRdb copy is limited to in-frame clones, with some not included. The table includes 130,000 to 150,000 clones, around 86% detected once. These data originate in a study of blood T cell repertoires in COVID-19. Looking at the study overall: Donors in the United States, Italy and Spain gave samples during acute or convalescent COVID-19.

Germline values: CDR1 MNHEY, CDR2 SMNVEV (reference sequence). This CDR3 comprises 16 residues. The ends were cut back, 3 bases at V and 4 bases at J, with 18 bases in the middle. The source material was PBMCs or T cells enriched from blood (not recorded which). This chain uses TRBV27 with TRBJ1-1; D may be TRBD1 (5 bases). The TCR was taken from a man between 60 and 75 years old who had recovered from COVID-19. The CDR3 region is CASSLLFRAQGTEAFF. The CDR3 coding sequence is TGTGCCAGCAGTTTGCTTTTCCGAGCCCAGGGCACTGAAGCTTTCTTT.